A single TCR beta chain is shown here with its context. This entry comes from a study of blood T cell repertoires in COVID-19. Study in general: T cells, B-cell-depleted T cells, or PBMCs provided the cDNA or gDNA that served as material.

Seattle patients were enrolled during active infection and followed longitudinally. Authors' methods: It was from reference gene primer amplification that nucleated cell counts were estimated. Some clones are missing from TCRdb's copy, which holds only in-frame ones; the method was immunoSEQ multiplex PCR. V and J calls and clone size are given by that table; D and trimming were obtained from the DNA. Of around 60,000 clones listed, roughly 80% were seen once; the top ten hold about 16%. The TCR sequence derives from a man in his sixties with COVID-19, enrolled during active disease. The sequenced material came from peripheral blood.

CDR3 sequence reads: CASSPGQDYGYTF. As DNA, the CDR3 is TGTGCCAGCTCACCGGGACAGGACTATGGCTACACCTTC. This sequence joins TRBV18 and TRBJ1-2; TRBD1 matches 8 bases. V gave up 3 bases and J gave up 3 bases; unmatched junction bases: 0. This CDR3 has 13 amino acids. The germline gives CDR1 KGHSH, CDR2 LQKENI.